This entry lists 6 T cell receptor beta chains sequenced from one sample in a study of blood T cell repertoires in COVID-19. The method was immunoSEQ multiplex PCR; TCRdb's version includes in-frame clones alone and lacks a portion of them. The table lists about 120,000 clones, 79% of them singletons. Source material: peripheral blood. The receptors were sampled from a woman older than 75 with acute or convalescent COVID-19.

The chain recombines TRBV5-1 with TRBJ1-1; 7 bases align to TRBD1. The V segment lost 0 bases and the J segment 1 base; nucleotides outside the gene matches: 3. The CDR3 is made up of 15 amino acids. The V gene's germline CDR1 is SGHRS and CDR2 YFSETQ. The CDR3 DNA sequence: TGCGCCAGCAGCTTGGAGGGACAGCCGAACACTGAAGCTTTCTTT. Protein: CASSLEGQPNTEAFF.

V gene TRBV11-2 combines with J gene TRBJ2-3; 13 bases match TRBD2. V dropped 4 bases and J dropped 4; count of bases not matched to a gene: 2. Looked up from germline, CDR1 is SGHAT and CDR2 is FQNNGV. The CDR3 extends over 15 amino acids. CDR3 residues: CASSSLAGGPDTQYF. The CDR3 DNA is TGTGCCAGCAGCTCACTAGCGGGGGGGCCAGATACGCAGTATTTT.

In this sample, this clone turned up a few times. CDR3 sequence: CSVPSGSNYGYTF. The CDR3 region has the DNA TGCAGCGTTCCATCAGGGTCTAACTATGGCTACACCTTC. The chain joins TRBV29-1 to TRBJ1-2, with D perhaps TRBD1 (5 bases). Trimming pared 5 bases from V and 0 bases from J, leaving 10 bases between. Germline lookup yields CDR1 SQVTM and CDR2 ANQGSEA. This CDR3 is built from 13 residues.

The chain employs TRBV28 and TRBJ2-7, with D perhaps matching TRBD1 (6 bases). V dropped 10 bases and J dropped 0 bases, with 13 bases sitting between them. This CDR3 is 13 amino acids long. The germline V gene encodes CDR1 MDHEN and CDR2 SYDVKM. The CDR3 here is CAITQGFSYEQYF. CDR3 coding DNA: TGTGCCATTACGCAGGGGTTCTCCTACGAGCAGTACTTC. Together with reference TRBV28 and TRBJ2-7, the CDR3 gives the full variable domain: DVKVTQSSRYLVKRTGEKVFLECVQDMDHENMFWYRQDPGLGLRLIYFSYDVKMKEKGDIPEGYSVSREKKERFSLILESASTNQTSMYLCAITQGFSYEQYFGPGTRLTVT.

This clone was observed a single time. This chain links TRBV19 with TRBJ1-5; 8 bases match TRBD1. The CDR3 spans 16 residues. V gave up 5 bases and J gave up 6 bases; unmatched junction bases: 12. The germline V gene encodes CDR1 LNHDA and CDR2 SQIVND (reference sequence). CDR3 protein: CASSLNGQGGPQPQHF. In DNA, the CDR3 is TGTGCCAGTAGTTTGAATGGACAGGGTGGGCCTCAGCCCCAGCATTTT.

The chain has TRBV5-1 and TRBJ2-2, with D possibly being TRBD1 (5 bases). This CDR3 has 14 residues. CDR1 and CDR2 from the germline V gene are SGHRS and YFSETQ. The V and J ends lost 0 bases and 4 bases respectively, with 7 bases between them. CDR3 sequence: CASSLVGVTGELFF. The CDR3 nucleotides are TGCGCCAGCAGCTTGGTAGGGGTCACCGGGGAGCTGTTTTTT.